The 26 T cell receptor beta chains reported below all come from one sample, sequenced in a study of blood T cells in healthy people across ages. Primed by a sample-barcoded 5' primer and a J-beta primer mix, a second PCR proceeded for roughly 6 to 12 cycles. TCRdb redid the calling of the 5' RACE reads with MiXCR, one entry per CDR3 protein. The data show about 800,000 distinct CDR3 sequences, with roughly 60% seen just once and approximately 21% held by the top ten. Sequencing used blood. These receptors were taken from a man aged 30 to 39 in good health.

This sequence joins TRBV15 and TRBJ2-1; D is perhaps TRBD1 (5 bases). V was clipped by 5 bases and J by 9 bases, with 17 bases between them. Per germline, CDR1 LNHNV and CDR2 YYDKDF (reference sequence). This CDR3 contains 14 residues. The CDR3 sequence: CATSDSDRLFEQFF. The CDR3 DNA reads TGTGCCACCAGCGACTCCGACAGACTGTTTGAGCAGTTCTTC.

V usage is TRBV7-2 and J usage is TRBJ1-2, with TRBD1 matching over 12 bases. V lost 1 base to trimming and J lost 5 bases; unmatched junction nucleotides: 8. The CDR3 consists of 17 residues. CDR1 and CDR2 (germline): SGHTA, FQGNSA. CDR3 region: CASSLGQGGQGAYGYTF. For the CDR3, the DNA is TGTGCCAGCAGCTTAGGCCAGGGGGGACAGGGGGCTTATGGCTACACCTTC. The whole variable domain, filled in from reference TRBV7-2 and TRBJ1-2, reads GAGVSQSPSNKVTEKGKDVELRCDPISGHTALYWYRQSLGQGLEFLIYFQGNSAPDKSGLPSDRFSAERTGGSVSTLTIQRTQQEDSAVYLCASSLGQGGQGAYGYTFGSGTRLTVV.

This chain uses TRBV24-1 with TRBJ2-1; D remains unclear. The length of the CDR3 is 14 residues. V was cut by 5 bases and J by 4 bases, with 11 bases left in between. CDR1 and CDR2 (germline): KGHDR, SFDVKD. For the CDR3, the DNA is TGTGCCACCAGTGTGGGTGGTACATACAATGAGCAGTTCTTC. It is translated as CATSVGGTYNEQFF.

This chain joins TRBV7-2 and TRBJ2-3; 7 bases map to TRBD2. Losses at the gene ends were 7 bases for V and 4 bases for J; bases not matched to a gene: 14. The CDR3 loop spans 16 amino acids. CDR1 is SGHTA and CDR2 is FQGNSA in the germline V gene. The CDR3 spells CASTLRTGGSPDTQYF. The CDR3 coding sequence is TGTGCCAGCACCCTACGAACCGGGGGGTCCCCAGATACGCAGTATTTT.

This rearrangement joins TRBV15 to TRBJ2-7; 7 bases are a match to TRBD1. This CDR3 comprises 14 residues. Germline CDR1 LNHNV, CDR2 YYDKDF (reference sequence). V lost 4 bases, J lost 4 bases, and 7 bases stayed unmatched. The CDR3, as DNA: TGTGCCACCAGCAAAAGGGACAGCCCTTACGAGCAGTACTTC. It specifies CATSKRDSPYEQYF.

This clonotype was detected a few times. The genes are TRBV12-3 or TRBV12-4 and TRBJ2-1; 7 bases map to TRBD2. V dropped 2 bases and J dropped 5; count of bases not matched to a gene: 9. This CDR3 comprises 16 residues. This chain's CDR3 is CASSLFGVGTNNEQFF. CDR3 coding DNA: TGTGCCAGCAGTTTATTCGGGGTGGGGACTAACAATGAGCAGTTCTTC.

There are a few counts of this clonotype. This chain connects TRBV13 to TRBJ2-7; unclear D gene. CDR3 length: 15 residues. V dropped 0 bases and J dropped 0 bases, with 9 bases sitting between them. Germline V gene sequence: CDR1 PRHDT, CDR2 FYEKMQ (reference sequence). This chain's CDR3 is CASSLGGRSSYEQYF. The CDR3 nucleotides are TGTGCCAGCAGCTTAGGGGGTAGAAGCTCCTACGAGCAGTACTTC.

This clonotype has just one count. A much larger clone is a single base away; this may be a read error. The CDR3 loop is CSAGEVEQYF. In DNA form, the CDR3 reads TGCAGTGCTGGAGAAGTTGAGCAGTACTTC. J is TRBJ2-5 and V is TRBV20-1; no definite D call. The CDR3 is 10 residues long. The germline V gene encodes CDR1 DFQATT and CDR2 SNEGSKA (reference sequence).

V is TRBV7-9 and J is TRBJ2-1; D is unclear. Germline V gives CDR1 SEHNR, CDR2 FQNEAQ (reference sequence). The length of the CDR3 is 14 residues. V was cut by 4 bases and J by 5 bases, with 12 bases left in between. CDR3 amino acids: CASSSEEWHNEQFF. In nucleotides, the CDR3 is TGTGCCAGCAGCTCCGAGGAATGGCACAATGAGCAGTTCTTC.

Here the CDR3 reads CSATGNGGWSTDTQYF. The DNA of the CDR3 is TGCAGTGCGACAGGGAATGGGGGGTGGAGCACAGATACGCAGTATTTT. The rearrangement links TRBV20-1 to TRBJ2-3, with D maybe TRBD1 (7 bases). In germline, CDR1 is DFQATT, CDR2 SNEGSKA (reference sequence). The CDR3 has 16 amino acids. V lost 6 bases and J 0 bases, leaving 19 bases between the germline ends.

Only a few counts were recorded for this clonotype. The rearrangement uses TRBV2 and TRBJ2-7; D is ambiguous. In germline, CDR1 is SNHLY, CDR2 FYNNEI. The CDR3 extends over 13 amino acids. Trimming took 1 base from V and 4 from J, leaving 8 bases between them. This chain's CDR3 is CASSEGFAYEQYF. The CDR3 bases are TGTGCCAGCAGTGAAGGTTTTGCGTACGAGCAGTACTTC.

In the case of this clonotype: This may come from a read error, since a much larger clone is one base off. The V and J genes are TRBV13 and TRBJ2-1; the D gene is possibly TRBD2 (5 bases). The germline V gene has CDR1 PRHDT and CDR2 FYEKMQ (reference sequence). This CDR3 comprises 12 residues. Written as DNA, the CDR3 is TGTGCCGGCAGCCCTCCCGCGGGTGAGCAGTTCTTC. Translating gives CAGSPPAGEQFF.

V gene TRBV4-1 combines with J gene TRBJ1-6; 9 bases match TRBD1. This CDR3 region has 15 residues. The V segment lost 5 bases and the J segment 10 bases; nucleotides outside the gene matches: 9. Germline CDR1 reads MGHRA; CDR2 reads YSYEKL. CDR3 DNA sequence: TGCGCCAGCAGCAAACCGGGACAGGGACGATCACCCCTCCACTTT. It specifies CASSKPGQGRSPLHF.

The chain links TRBV5-1 to TRBJ1-6, with a possible D match to TRBD1 (6 bases). V was cut by 1 base and J by 12 bases, with 8 bases left in between. Germline-derived CDR1 and CDR2 are SGHRS and YFSETQ. CDR3 length: 12 residues. CDR3 DNA: TGCGCCAGCAGCTTGACAGGGAAACCCCTCCACTTT. As protein: CASSLTGKPLHF.

Here the CDR3 DNA reads TGCAGCGTTGAAAAAGGGGGTCAGAAGACCCAGTACTTC. This encodes CSVEKGGQKTQYF. This chain links TRBV29-1 with TRBJ2-5, with TRBD1 as a possible D gene (6 bases). V was pared by 2 bases and J by 6 bases, with 13 bases between. Germline V CDR1 and CDR2: SQVTM, ANQGSEA. The CDR3 sequence is 13 residues long.

The chain carries TRBV27 and TRBJ2-1; 12 bases map to TRBD2. The ends lost 8 bases at V and 4 bases at J; junction bases unmatched: 18. Per the germline V gene, CDR1 is MNHEY and CDR2 is SMNVEV (reference sequence). The CDR3 is 19 amino acids. The CDR3 DNA follows: TGTGCCAGCGAGAGGACAGAGCGACTAGCGGGAGAGTGGTACAATGAGCAGTTCTTC. This sequence encodes CASERTERLAGEWYNEQFF.

The V call is TRBV6-2 or TRBV6-3, the J call TRBJ1-2; TRBD1 is a possible D gene (5 bases). V was pared by 11 bases and J by 3 bases, with 13 bases between. This CDR3 is built from 12 residues. CDR1 is MNHEY and CDR2 is SVGEGT in the germline V gene. The CDR3 region has the DNA TGTGCCTCCAGGGAGGGCGACTATGGCTACACCTTC. Translation: CASREGDYGYTF.

The chain is built from TRBV18 and TRBJ1-2; D is uncertain. Trimming removed 1 base at V and 4 bases at J, with 10 bases between. The CDR3 runs to 14 residues. Germline CDR1 reads KGHSH; CDR2 reads LQKENI. CDR3: CASSPRQDAYGYTF. The CDR3 DNA is TGTGCCAGCTCACCACGGCAAGACGCCTATGGCTACACCTTC.

This clonotype has more than one count but fewer than ten. This chain connects TRBV12-3 or TRBV12-4 to TRBJ1-1; 7 positions agree with TRBD1. This CDR3 region has 14 residues. Trimming took 6 bases from V and 3 from J; bases not matched to a gene: 7. The CDR3 nucleotides read TGTGCCAGCAGCTCACAGGGGACCGACACTGAAGCTTTCTTT. It yields the protein CASSSQGTDTEAFF.

The gene calls are TRBV7-9 and TRBJ1-6, with D possibly being TRBD1 (5 bases). This CDR3 spans 15 amino acids. V was pared by 5 bases and J by 5 bases, with 13 bases between. Germline CDR1 SEHNR, CDR2 FQNEAQ (reference sequence). The CDR3 sequence is CASSRRGGNNSPLHF. The CDR3 DNA reads TGTGCCAGCAGCCGAAGGGGCGGCAATAATTCACCCCTCCACTTT. Supplemented by reference TRBV7-9 and TRBJ1-6, the full variable domain reads DTGVSQNPRHKITKRGQNVTFRCDPISEHNRLYWYRQTLGQGPEFLTYFQNEAQLEKSRLLSDRFSAERPKGSFSTLEIQRTEQGDSAMYLCASSRRGGNNSPLHFGNGTRLTVT.

The chain is built from TRBV6-2 or TRBV6-3 and TRBJ2-2; D gene uncertain. CDR1 and CDR2 (germline): MNHEY, SVGEGT. Trimming took 2 bases from V and 6 from J, leaving 10 bases between them. This CDR3 has 14 amino acids. In DNA form, the CDR3 reads TGTGCCAGCAGTTACGCGCCTAGGGCCGGGGAGCTGTTTTTT. It translates to CASSYAPRAGELFF.

The chain is built from TRBV11-2 and TRBJ2-2; D call uncertain. CDR3 length: 17 amino acids. Trimming pared 1 base from V and 2 bases from J, leaving 14 bases between. The V gene's germline CDR1 is SGHAT and CDR2 FQNNGV. The CDR3: CASSLVRLSRNTGELFF. In DNA, the CDR3 is TGTGCCAGCAGCTTAGTAAGGCTCAGTCGAAACACCGGGGAGCTGTTTTTT.

This rearrangement joins TRBV5-1 to TRBJ1-5; D is uncertain. Looked up from germline, CDR1 is SGHRS and CDR2 is YFSETQ. This CDR3 region has 15 residues. V was cut by 0 bases and J by 7 bases, with 14 bases left in between. This CDR3 reads CASSLVPGVEQPQHF. The CDR3 coding sequence is TGCGCCAGCAGCTTGGTCCCGGGTGTCGAGCAGCCCCAGCATTTT.

The chain links TRBV29-1 to TRBJ2-1; weak D call: TRBD1 (6 bases). The CDR3 loop spans 13 amino acids. Germline CDR1 and CDR2: SQVTM and ANQGSEA. The V gene lost 6 bases and the J gene lost 10 bases, with 19 bases spanning the gap. This chain's CDR3 is CSVLGTWAVEQFF. CDR3 sequence (DNA): TGCAGCGTCCTCGGGACATGGGCGGTCGAGCAGTTCTTC.

This clonotype was counted once. The V gene is TRBV27, the J gene TRBJ2-7, with D hard to call. Germline CDR1 is MNHEY and CDR2 is SMNVEV (reference sequence). The CDR3 has 11 residues. The germline V and J ends were trimmed by 4 bases and 5 bases, with 6 bases remaining between them. CDR3 in DNA: TGTGCCAGCAGTTGTGGTGACGAGCAGTACTTC. Amino acids: CASSCGDEQYF.

The rearrangement links TRBV4-3 to TRBJ2-7; TRBD1 matches 9 bases. The CDR3 covers 19 residues. After removal of 3 bases from V and 3 bases from J, the junction contained 18 bases not matched to a gene. The germline CDR1 and CDR2 sequences are LGHNA and YSLEER. For the CDR3, the DNA is TGCGCCAGCAGCCATTACAACTTCGCCGGGACAGGGAAGAGCTACGAGCAGTACTTC. It specifies CASSHYNFAGTGKSYEQYF.